What follows are 28 T cell receptor beta chains derived from one specimen sequenced in a study of T-cell reconstitution after alpha-beta-depleted transplantation in children. Unique molecular identifiers featured in how the TCRbeta library was prepared. TCRdb processed the PCR reads anew with MiXCR; each CDR3 protein has one entry. This repertoire shows a few hundred thousand distinct CDR3 sequences, under 20% found once; its top ten account for just under 30%. Sequencing was performed on PBMCs, mostly from graft donor cells, taken 360 days after TCRalphabeta/CD19-depleted stem cell transplant. The receptors were sampled from a boy under three years old who had a stem cell transplant for Wiskott-Aldrich syndrome, so the T cells may come from the graft donor.

This clonotype was found many times. The chain recombines TRBV12-3 or TRBV12-4 with TRBJ2-7; D uncertain. This CDR3 region has 12 residues. Trimming took 3 bases from V and 3 from J, leaving 6 bases between them. In nucleotides, the CDR3 is TGTGCCAGCAGTTTTAAGGACTACGAGCAGTACTTC. Encoded protein: CASSFKDYEQYF.

This clonotype came up a few times. CDR3 region: CASTSGTGKTEQYF. CDR3 in DNA: TGTGCCAGCACATCCGGGACAGGGAAGACCGAGCAGTACTTC. The rearrangement joins TRBV2 to TRBJ2-7; the match to TRBD1 covers 9 bases. This CDR3 region has 14 residues. After removal of 7 bases from V and 6 bases from J, the junction contained 10 bases not matched to a gene. From germline, CDR1 is SNHLY and CDR2 FYNNEI. The full variable domain, its missing parts supplied by reference TRBV2 and TRBJ2-7, is EPEVTQTPSHQVTQMGQEVILRCVPISNHLYFYWYRQILGQKVEFLVSFYNNEISEKSEIFDDQFSVERPDGSNFTLKIRSTKLEDSAMYFCASTSGTGKTEQYFGPGTRLTVT.

The V call is TRBV12-3 or TRBV12-4, the J call TRBJ2-2; D is ambiguous. This CDR3 spans 13 amino acids. The ends were cut back, 6 bases at V and 4 bases at J, with 9 bases in the middle. The CDR3 reads CASSPFSTGELFF. The DNA of the CDR3 is TGTGCCAGCAGCCCCTTCTCCACCGGGGAGCTGTTTTTT.

This clonotype was observed a handful of times. V gene TRBV15 combines with J gene TRBJ1-1; D uncertain. This CDR3 region has 12 residues. The germline CDR1 and CDR2 sequences are LNHNV and YYDKDF (reference sequence). Trimming took 5 bases from V and 5 from J, leaving 9 bases between them. CDR3 bases: TGTGCCACCAGCTACCCGGGGACTGAAGCTTTCTTT. It encodes CATSYPGTEAFF.

V is TRBV13 and J is TRBJ2-5; 8 nucleotides agree with TRBD2. Unmatched junction bases numbered 4, after V lost 8 bases and J lost 5 bases. The V gene's germline CDR1 is PRHDT and CDR2 FYEKMQ (reference sequence). CDR3 length: 12 amino acids. The CDR3 loop reads CASATSEETQYF. CDR3 coding DNA: TGTGCCAGCGCGACTAGCGAGGAGACCCAGTACTTC.

In this sample, this clonotype turned up a few times. The chain has TRBV7-2 and TRBJ2-2, with a weak D call TRBD2 (7 bases). The CDR3 has 16 amino acids. The germline gives CDR1 SGHTA, CDR2 FQGNSA. Deletions cut 1 base from V and 6 bases from J, with 15 bases between. The CDR3 loop reads CASSLVAGAGAGELFF. Written as DNA, the CDR3 is TGTGCCAGCAGCTTAGTGGCAGGGGCGGGGGCCGGGGAGCTGTTTTTT.

This clonotype was found a few times. The chain recombines TRBV11-3 with TRBJ2-2; 7 bases map to TRBD2. Trimming at V came to 1 base and at J to 4 bases, leaving 3 bases not matched to a gene. Germline V gene lookup returns CDR1 SGHNT and CDR2 YENEEA. There are 15 residues in the CDR3. In nucleotides, the CDR3 is TGTGCCAGCAGCTTAGGCGGGAGATCCACCGGGGAGCTGTTTTTT. Translation: CASSLGGRSTGELFF.

This clonotype came up once. The chain links TRBV24-1 to TRBJ2-1; no clear D gene. CDR1 KGHDR and CDR2 SFDVKD come from the germline V gene. V shed 5 bases and J shed 7 bases, with 8 bases lying between them. The length of the CDR3 is 12 residues. The CDR3 bases are TGTGCCACCAGTGGTCTAGGGAATGAGCAGTTCTTC. It encodes CATSGLGNEQFF.

The chain couples TRBV7-9 to TRBJ2-6; D is undetermined. V lost 5 bases and J 0 bases, leaving 11 bases between the germline ends. This CDR3 has 16 residues. Looked up from germline, CDR1 is SEHNR and CDR2 is FQNEAQ (reference sequence). DNA for the CDR3: TGTGCCAGCAGCCCCCTTATGCTCTCTGGGGCCAACGTCCTGACTTTC. It translates to CASSPLMLSGANVLTF. Full variable domain (missing parts from reference TRBV7-9 and TRBJ2-6): DTGVSQNPRHKITKRGQNVTFRCDPISEHNRLYWYRQTLGQGPEFLTYFQNEAQLEKSRLLSDRFSAERPKGSFSTLEIQRTEQGDSAMYLCASSPLMLSGANVLTFGAGSRLTVL.

This rearrangement joins TRBV9 to TRBJ2-2; D might be TRBD1 (5 bases). There are 15 residues in the CDR3. Germline CDR1 and CDR2: SGDLS and YYNGEE. Between the trimmed V and J ends, which lost 4 bases and 0 bases, there was a span of 10 bases. The CDR3, as DNA: TGTGCCAGCAGCTCCGACAGCTCGAACACCGGGGAGCTGTTTTTT. Residues: CASSSDSSNTGELFF.

This clonotype was seen a few times. This sequence joins TRBV12-3 or TRBV12-4 and TRBJ2-3; tentative D call: TRBD2 (5 bases). V gave up 5 bases and J gave up 5 bases, with 14 bases separating them. CDR3 length equals 14 residues. CDR3 region: CASSPRARLDTQYF. The CDR3 region has the DNA TGTGCCAGCAGTCCGAGGGCCCGATTAGATACGCAGTATTTT.

V usage is TRBV27 and J usage is TRBJ2-3; D possibly corresponds to TRBD2 (5 bases). The CDR3 consists of 15 residues. Trimming pared 7 bases from V and 2 bases from J, leaving 16 bases between. Looked up from germline, CDR1 is MNHEY and CDR2 is SMNVEV (reference sequence). The CDR3: CASTGFGRDTDTQYF. DNA for the CDR3: TGTGCCAGCACGGGGTTTGGCCGGGACACAGATACGCAGTATTTT.

The chain couples TRBV5-1 to TRBJ2-2; D is uncertain. Germline V gene sequence: CDR1 SGHRS, CDR2 YFSETQ. V was cut by 0 bases and J by 1 base, with 10 bases left in between. There are 16 residues in the CDR3. DNA of the CDR3: TGCGCCAGCAGCTTGGCCGCACCTCTGAACACCGGGGAGCTGTTTTTT. Translated, it gives CASSLAAPLNTGELFF.

V usage is TRBV4-3 and J usage is TRBJ2-5, with 7 bases that match TRBD2. The germline V gene has CDR1 LGHNA and CDR2 YSLEER. V lost 5 bases to trimming and J lost 4 bases; unmatched junction nucleotides: 10. This CDR3 has 15 residues. This CDR3 reads CASSESSGRGETQYF. Written as DNA, the CDR3 is TGCGCCAGCAGCGAAAGTAGCGGGCGGGGAGAGACCCAGTACTTC.

The chain combines TRBV12-3 or TRBV12-4 with TRBJ2-1; D call uncertain. This CDR3 contains 13 residues. Trimming cost V 5 bases and J 7 bases, with 12 bases left between them. For the CDR3, the DNA is TGTGCCAGCAGTGTACTGTTAAAGAATGAGCAGTTCTTC. Protein sequence: CASSVLLKNEQFF.

This clonotype was observed at least ten times. The V and J genes are TRBV7-9 and TRBJ1-5, with D uncertain. V lost 3 bases and J 3 bases, leaving 3 bases between the germline ends. Germline CDR1 and CDR2: SEHNR and FQNEAQ (reference sequence). The CDR3 spans 12 residues. CDR3 DNA: TGTGCCAGCAGCTTGTTCAATCAGCCCCAGCATTTT. Residues: CASSLFNQPQHF. The full variable domain, in which reference TRBV7-9 and TRBJ1-5 provide the parts outside the CDR3, is DTGVSQNPRHKITKRGQNVTFRCDPISEHNRLYWYRQTLGQGPEFLTYFQNEAQLEKSRLLSDRFSAERPKGSFSTLEIQRTEQGDSAMYLCASSLFNQPQHFGDGTRLSIL.

This clonotype has only a few counts. V gene TRBV3-1 combines with J gene TRBJ2-2, with 9 nucleotides matching TRBD2. Per the germline V gene, CDR1 is LGHDT and CDR2 is YNNKEL (reference sequence). There are 18 residues in the CDR3. Trimming removed 0 bases from V and 4 bases from J; junction bases left unmatched: 9. CDR3 loop: CASSQERRGGRGTGELFF. CDR3 DNA sequence: TGTGCCAGCAGCCAAGAAAGGCGGGGGGGCCGCGGCACCGGGGAGCTGTTTTTT.

This clonotype was counted between two and nine times. This rearrangement joins TRBV7-2 to TRBJ2-3, with D possibly TRBD1 on 5 matching bases. The V and J ends lost 0 bases and 3 bases respectively, with 13 bases between them. Germline V gene lookup returns CDR1 SGHTA and CDR2 FQGNSA. CDR3 length: 16 amino acids. The DNA for the CDR3 is TGTGCCAGCAGCTTAGCTCGTAGGGGCGTGACAGATACGCAGTATTTT. It translates to CASSLARRGVTDTQYF.

This clonotype appeared a few times. V gene TRBV9 combines with J gene TRBJ2-1, with TRBD2 as a possible D gene (6 bases). Trimming cost V 4 bases and J 2 bases, with 16 bases left between them. CDR1 is SGDLS and CDR2 is YYNGEE in the germline V gene. The CDR3 runs to 16 residues. The CDR3 nucleotides are TGTGCCAGCAGCCCGCCAGTCGGGACTGCCTACAATGAGCAGTTCTTC. Encoded protein: CASSPPVGTAYNEQFF.

The V and J genes are TRBV12-3 or TRBV12-4 and TRBJ1-1; a possible D gene is TRBD1 (6 bases). The CDR3 is 15 amino acids. V was trimmed by 2 bases and J by 0 bases, leaving 10 bases between them. CDR3 amino acids: CASSLRGVMNTEAFF. The CDR3 region has the DNA TGTGCCAGCAGTTTAAGGGGGGTAATGAACACTGAAGCTTTCTTT.

This clonotype was counted between two and nine times. The V and J genes are TRBV28 and TRBJ2-1; 8 bases map to TRBD2. V was pared by 6 bases and J by 7 bases, with 11 bases of the junction left unmatched. The CDR3 length is 15 residues. From germline, CDR1 is MDHEN and CDR2 SYDVKM. The CDR3 DNA follows: TGTGCCAGCAGGAACCGGGGGGGCCCCATTAATGAGCAGTTCTTC. It codes for CASRNRGGPINEQFF.

This clonotype was counted only a few times. The J gene is TRBJ2-5, the V gene TRBV6-5; D call uncertain. The V gene's germline CDR1 is MNHEY and CDR2 SVGAGI. V lost 2 bases and J lost 5, with 21 bases in between. The CDR3 loop spans 17 amino acids. Here the CDR3 reads CASSYVAAPGRRETQYF. CDR3 DNA: TGTGCCAGCAGTTACGTGGCCGCTCCTGGAAGAAGGGAGACCCAGTACTTC.

The J gene is TRBJ1-2, the V gene TRBV18, with TRBD1 matching 10 bases. With 1 base clipped from V and 3 bases from J, the junction kept 2 bases outside the gene matches. Germline V CDR1 and CDR2: KGHSH, LQKENI. The length of the CDR3 is 15 residues. CDR3 loop: CASSPRDRGDYGYTF. Here the CDR3 DNA reads TGTGCCAGCTCACCACGGGACAGGGGCGACTATGGCTACACCTTC. Full variable domain (rest looked up from reference TRBV18 and TRBJ1-2): NAGVMQNPRHLVRRRGQEARLRCSPMKGHSHVYWYRQLPEEGLKFMVYLQKENIIDESGMPKERFSAEFPKEGPSILRIQQVVRGDSAAYFCASSPRDRGDYGYTFGSGTRLTVV.

The chain employs TRBV20-1 and TRBJ2-5; 8 bases are shared with TRBD1. The germline gives CDR1 DFQATT, CDR2 SNEGSKA (reference sequence). The J segment lost 4 bases and the V segment lost 6 bases, leaving 13 bases of the junction unmatched. The CDR3 extends over 15 amino acids. The CDR3 bases are TGCAGTGCCGCGCCGACAGGGGAAGTGAGAGAGACCCAGTACTTC. Protein: CSAAPTGEVRETQYF.

The J gene is TRBJ2-7, the V gene TRBV5-1; the D is unclear. There are 14 residues in the CDR3. The germline V gene has CDR1 SGHRS and CDR2 YFSETQ. Trimming took off 1 base at V and 0 bases at J, with 8 bases between the two ends. The CDR3 bases are TGCGCCAGCAGCTTGCCTCAGGTCTCCTACGAGCAGTACTTC. It translates to CASSLPQVSYEQYF.

This clonotype was counted many times. J is TRBJ2-5 and V is TRBV12-3 or TRBV12-4; D remains ambiguous. Trimming removed 3 bases at V and 4 bases at J, with 9 bases between. This CDR3 contains 13 residues. CDR3 nucleotide sequence: TGTGCCAGCAGTTTCGGGCCCCGAGAGACCCAGTACTTC. Protein sequence: CASSFGPRETQYF.

This clonotype was counted at least ten times. The V and J genes are TRBV3-1 and TRBJ2-7; possibly TRBD2 for D (6 bases). Trimming took off 2 bases at V and 3 bases at J, with 11 bases between the two ends. The CDR3 sequence is 14 residues long. Per germline, CDR1 LGHDT and CDR2 YNNKEL (reference sequence). The CDR3 reads CASSQYLRGYEQYF. The CDR3 DNA reads as TGTGCCAGCAGCCAATATTTGCGGGGCTACGAGCAGTACTTC.

The CDR3 sequence: CASSQDGGPLAGRDTQYF. Written as DNA, the CDR3 is TGCGCCAGCAGCCAAGATGGGGGCCCTCTAGCGGGGCGGGATACGCAGTATTTT. V and J are TRBV4-1 and TRBJ2-3, with TRBD2 matching over 9 bases. V shed 0 bases and J 6 bases; nucleotides not matched to a gene: 13. Looked up from germline, CDR1 is MGHRA and CDR2 is YSYEKL. The CDR3 has 18 residues.